This is a list of T cell receptor beta chains from one sample in a study of beta chain features in type 1 diabetes. TCRdb's table, derived via immunoSEQ multiplex PCR, lists solely in-frame clones and lacks some. The profile shows roughly 330,000 clones, about 14% of them singletons. The specimen was naive CD4+ T cells from blood. The receptor source for this set is a woman aged 18-30 years with type 1 diabetes. The CDR3 runs from the conserved cysteine through the conserved F or W. D genes are given only for firm matches. Some rows have no size entry. The others give once, few or many, or a class for an expanded clone.

cdr3_nt: TGTGCCAGCAGCCTCGGACAGGTCTACGAGCAGTACTTC
cdr3_aa: CASSLGQVYEQYF
d_call: TRBD1
clone_size: few
j_call: TRBJ2-7
v_call: TRBV11-1

cdr3_nt: TGTGCCAGCAGCCAAGATCAGGGGTTAGCTAACTATGGCTACACCTTC
cdr3_aa: CASSQDQGLANYGYTF
d_call: -
clone_size: -
j_call: TRBJ1-2
v_call: TRBV4-2

cdr3_nt: TGTGCCAGTCCCGGGACAGGGGGCATCACTGAAGCTTTCTTT
cdr3_aa: CASPGTGGITEAFF
d_call: TRBD1
clone_size: -
j_call: TRBJ1-1
v_call: TRBV6-1

cdr3_nt: TGCAGCGCTGGGGGGACCGGACAGCCCCAGCATTTT
cdr3_aa: CSAGGTGQPQHF
d_call: -
clone_size: -
j_call: TRBJ1-5
v_call: TRBV29-1

cdr3_nt: TGCAGCGTTGCAGGCGATAGCAATCAGCCCCAGCATTTT
cdr3_aa: CSVAGDSNQPQHF
d_call: -
clone_size: -
j_call: TRBJ1-5
v_call: TRBV29-1

cdr3_nt: TGTGCCAGCCAAAGACTAGCGGGAGGGCTGGGTAATGAGCAGTTCTTC
cdr3_aa: CASQRLAGGLGNEQFF
d_call: TRBD2
clone_size: few
j_call: TRBJ2-1
v_call: TRBV13

cdr3_nt: TGCGCCAGCAGCTCCACTAGCGGGAGCCAAGAGACCCAGTACTTC
cdr3_aa: CASSSTSGSQETQYF
d_call: TRBD2
clone_size: few
j_call: TRBJ2-5
v_call: TRBV5-1

cdr3_nt: TGTGCCTGGACCCCAGGGGCAGGGTTGTCTGAAAAACTGTTTTTT
cdr3_aa: CAWTPGAGLSEKLFF
d_call: -
clone_size: few
j_call: TRBJ1-4
v_call: TRBV30

cdr3_nt: TGTGCCAGTAGTATTACGGCCAGGGGGGCGATGAACACTGAAGCTTTCTTT
cdr3_aa: CASSITARGAMNTEAFF
d_call: TRBD1
clone_size: -
j_call: TRBJ1-1
v_call: TRBV19

cdr3_nt: TGTGCCAGCAGCCAAGATTGGGCGGTCTCCGGGGGTGAGCAGTTCTTC
cdr3_aa: CASSQDWAVSGGEQFF
d_call: -
clone_size: few
j_call: TRBJ2-1
v_call: TRBV14

cdr3_nt: TGTGCTAGTGGTTTGAGGAGTGAGCAGTTCTTC
cdr3_aa: CASGLRSEQFF
d_call: -
clone_size: -
j_call: TRBJ2-1
v_call: TRBV12-5

cdr3_nt: TGCAGCGTTGAGGACTCCTTCCGTACCGGGGAGCTGTTTTTT
cdr3_aa: CSVEDSFRTGELFF
d_call: -
clone_size: -
j_call: TRBJ2-2
v_call: TRBV29-1

cdr3_nt: TGTGCCAGCTCACCACCGGGACTAGGCTCTGGGGCCAACGTCCTGACTTTC
cdr3_aa: CASSPPGLGSGANVLTF
d_call: TRBD2
clone_size: few
j_call: TRBJ2-6
v_call: TRBV18

cdr3_nt: TGCAGCGTTGAAACTCTACCGGGAGCGACTCAAGAGACCCAGTACTTC
cdr3_aa: CSVETLPGATQETQYF
d_call: -
clone_size: -
j_call: TRBJ2-5
v_call: TRBV29-1

cdr3_nt: TGTGCCAGCAGTTACCCGGACAGCCGGGGGACCCAGTACTTC
cdr3_aa: CASSYPDSRGTQYF
d_call: -
clone_size: few
j_call: TRBJ2-5
v_call: TRBV6-5

cdr3_nt: TGTGCCAGTAGACAGGTTGTGGCCTACGAGCAGTACTTC
cdr3_aa: CASRQVVAYEQYF
d_call: -
clone_size: few
j_call: TRBJ2-7
v_call: TRBV19

cdr3_nt: TGTGCCTGGAGTGGACAGGGTAATCAGCCCCAGCATTTT
cdr3_aa: CAWSGQGNQPQHF
d_call: TRBD1
clone_size: -
j_call: TRBJ1-5
v_call: TRBV30

cdr3_nt: TGTGCCAGCAGCGTAGGAGGGCTAGGAACATGGGACGAGCAGTACTTC
cdr3_aa: CASSVGGLGTWDEQYF
d_call: -
clone_size: -
j_call: TRBJ2-7
v_call: TRBV9

cdr3_nt: TGTGCCAGCACCCACGTCGCCCCCAGGGACATTCAGTACTTC
cdr3_aa: CASTHVAPRDIQYF
d_call: -
clone_size: few
j_call: TRBJ2-4
v_call: TRBV25-1

cdr3_nt: TGCGCCAGCAGAATGGTCCCCGGACAGGGGAGGGACACCGGGGAGCTGTTTTTT
cdr3_aa: CASRMVPGQGRDTGELFF
d_call: TRBD1
clone_size: -
j_call: TRBJ2-2
v_call: TRBV5-1

cdr3_nt: TGTGCCAGCAGCCAAGTCCCCGGGATTCAAGAGACCCAGTACTTC
cdr3_aa: CASSQVPGIQETQYF
d_call: -
clone_size: few
j_call: TRBJ2-5
v_call: TRBV7-9

cdr3_nt: TGTGCCAGCAGCTCGGGACAGACTATTTGGGACCGACCCACTGAAGCTTTCTTT
cdr3_aa: CASSSGQTIWDRPTEAFF
d_call: TRBD1
clone_size: -
j_call: TRBJ1-1
v_call: TRBV5-5

cdr3_nt: TGCGCCAGCAGGAGGGACAGCCTTTCAACTAATGAAAAACTGTTTTTT
cdr3_aa: CASRRDSLSTNEKLFF
d_call: TRBD1
clone_size: -
j_call: TRBJ1-4
v_call: TRBV5-1

cdr3_nt: TGTGCCAGCAGTTCTGGACTAGCGGGAGGCTACGAGCAGTACTTC
cdr3_aa: CASSSGLAGGYEQYF
d_call: TRBD2
clone_size: few
j_call: TRBJ2-7
v_call: TRBV5-4

cdr3_nt: TGTGCCAGCAGCTTAGAACAGGGAAAGAACACTGAAGCTTTCTTT
cdr3_aa: CASSLEQGKNTEAFF
d_call: -
clone_size: few
j_call: TRBJ1-1
v_call: TRBV7-2

cdr3_nt: TGTGCCAGTAGTATAATTCGGCCGGGACTCCTCTCCTACAATGAGCAGTTCTTC
cdr3_aa: CASSIIRPGLLSYNEQFF
d_call: -
clone_size: -
j_call: TRBJ2-1
v_call: TRBV19

cdr3_nt: TGTGCCAGCAGCCCCCAGTCTAATGAGCAGTTCTTC
cdr3_aa: CASSPQSNEQFF
d_call: -
clone_size: few
j_call: TRBJ2-1
v_call: TRBV6-5

cdr3_nt: TGTGCCAGCAGCTTAGGTGGAGCGGGAGAGCCAGATACGCAGTATTTT
cdr3_aa: CASSLGGAGEPDTQYF
d_call: TRBD2
clone_size: few
j_call: TRBJ2-3
v_call: TRBV7-2

cdr3_nt: TGTGCCAGCATCCCGGGACAGGGGTATGGCTACACCTTC
cdr3_aa: CASIPGQGYGYTF
d_call: TRBD1
clone_size: few
j_call: TRBJ1-2
v_call: TRBV7-7

cdr3_nt: TGCAGCGCCCACAGGGGCGCGGCTAATGAAAAACTGTTTTTT
cdr3_aa: CSAHRGAANEKLFF
d_call: TRBD1
clone_size: -
j_call: TRBJ1-4
v_call: TRBV29-1

cdr3_nt: TGTGCCAGCAGCTTGAGGGGCGCAGATACGCAGTATTTT
cdr3_aa: CASSLRGADTQYF
d_call: -
clone_size: -
j_call: TRBJ2-3
v_call: TRBV5-4

cdr3_nt: TGCGCCAGCAGCTCCGGTTGGGGGGGAGGCTACACCTTC
cdr3_aa: CASSSGWGGGYTF
d_call: -
clone_size: -
j_call: TRBJ1-2
v_call: TRBV5-1

cdr3_nt: TGTGCCAGCAGCTGGGGACAGGGGGTCCACGAGCAGTACTTC
cdr3_aa: CASSWGQGVHEQYF
d_call: TRBD1
clone_size: -
j_call: TRBJ2-7
v_call: TRBV5-6

cdr3_nt: TGCAGCGTTGTAGTCGTACGTATCAATGAGCAGTTCTTC
cdr3_aa: CSVVVVRINEQFF
d_call: -
clone_size: few
j_call: TRBJ2-1
v_call: TRBV29-1

cdr3_nt: TGTGCCAGCAGCGTAGTCAATAGGACTAGCGGGAGAAGCACAGATACGCAGTATTTT
cdr3_aa: CASSVVNRTSGRSTDTQYF
d_call: TRBD2
clone_size: -
j_call: TRBJ2-3
v_call: TRBV9

cdr3_nt: TGTGCCAGCAGGTCTGGGGCTAGCGGGAGGTCCTACAATGAGCAGTTCTTC
cdr3_aa: CASRSGASGRSYNEQFF
d_call: TRBD2
clone_size: -
j_call: TRBJ2-1
v_call: TRBV7-7

cdr3_nt: TGCGCCAGCAGCCAAGAAGGCCAGGGGGCGGGCGGGGAGCTGTTTTTT
cdr3_aa: CASSQEGQGAGGELFF
d_call: TRBD1
clone_size: -
j_call: TRBJ2-2
v_call: TRBV4-3

cdr3_nt: TGTGCCAGCAGCTTAACCCGACTAGCGGGAGTCGGTGAGACCCAGTACTTC
cdr3_aa: CASSLTRLAGVGETQYF
d_call: TRBD2
clone_size: few
j_call: TRBJ2-5
v_call: TRBV7-2

cdr3_nt: TGCAGCGTGGGCGGACAGGGGGGGGAGACCCAGTACTTC
cdr3_aa: CSVGGQGGETQYF
d_call: TRBD1
clone_size: -
j_call: TRBJ2-5
v_call: TRBV29-1

cdr3_nt: TGCAGCGTTGTACTAGCGGTGCGCAAAAACATTCAGTACTTC
cdr3_aa: CSVVLAVRKNIQYF
d_call: TRBD2
clone_size: few
j_call: TRBJ2-4
v_call: TRBV29-1

cdr3_nt: TGTGCCAGCAGCTTACTCGGGACTCCCCAAGAGACCCAGTACTTC
cdr3_aa: CASSLLGTPQETQYF
d_call: -
clone_size: once
j_call: TRBJ2-5
v_call: TRBV7-2

cdr3_nt: TGTGCCAGCAGCTTGGCCGGACGGGGGATTGATTCCTACGAGCAGTACTTC
cdr3_aa: CASSLAGRGIDSYEQYF
d_call: -
clone_size: -
j_call: TRBJ2-7
v_call: TRBV5-6

cdr3_nt: TGTGCCAGCAGCCCGAGGGGGAGGGACACTGAAGCTTTCTTT
cdr3_aa: CASSPRGRDTEAFF
d_call: -
clone_size: -
j_call: TRBJ1-1
v_call: TRBV5-6

cdr3_nt: TGTGCCAGCATGACGGGGTGGACCGGGGAGCTGTTTTTT
cdr3_aa: CASMTGWTGELFF
d_call: -
clone_size: -
j_call: TRBJ2-2
v_call: TRBV9

cdr3_nt: TGTGCCAGTAGTCAACTAGCCGGGGAGCTGTTTTTT
cdr3_aa: CASSQLAGELFF
d_call: -
clone_size: -
j_call: TRBJ2-2
v_call: TRBV19

cdr3_nt: TGTGCCAGCACCCGGGACTTCAGCTCCTACAATGAGCAGTTCTTC
cdr3_aa: CASTRDFSSYNEQFF
d_call: -
clone_size: few
j_call: TRBJ2-1
v_call: TRBV7-2

cdr3_nt: TGTGCCAGCAGTGCCACTAGCGGACCCCAAGAGACCCAGTACTTC
cdr3_aa: CASSATSGPQETQYF
d_call: TRBD2
clone_size: -
j_call: TRBJ2-5
v_call: TRBV25-1

cdr3_nt: TGCAGCGTTGGGTCGGCCACCACAGCGAACACTGAAGCTTTCTTT
cdr3_aa: CSVGSATTANTEAFF
d_call: -
clone_size: few
j_call: TRBJ1-1
v_call: TRBV29-1

cdr3_nt: TGCAGCGTTGAGAGCAGGGTGAGGAACACTGAAGCTTTCTTT
cdr3_aa: CSVESRVRNTEAFF
d_call: -
clone_size: few
j_call: TRBJ1-1
v_call: TRBV29-1

cdr3_nt: TGTGCCAGCAGCGTAGATGCAGGAAGGTATGGCTACACCTTC
cdr3_aa: CASSVDAGRYGYTF
d_call: -
clone_size: few
j_call: TRBJ1-2
v_call: TRBV9